This TCR beta chain was retrieved from a study of blood T cell repertoires in COVID-19. Study-level background: Whether acute or convalescent, the COVID-19 samples came from the United States, Italy and Spain. Sources were T cells, B-cell-depleted T cells, or PBMCs; the material itself was cDNA or gDNA.

The CDR3 contains 18 residues. V trimming: 4 bases; J trimming: 0 bases; junction bases outside the gene matches: 11. Germline CDR1 SGHNT, CDR2 YYREEE (reference sequence). Enrollees, about 18 to 89 years old, lived in around 23 US areas. Authors' processing steps: Amplification from reference gene primers served as the basis for estimated nucleated cell counts. Some clones are missing from TCRdb's copy, which holds only in-frame ones; the method was immunoSEQ multiplex PCR. For V, J and clone size, that table is used; D and trimming come from the DNA. The table shows about 250,000 clones, with over 75% occurring only once. This clone was observed once.

The chain is built from TRBV5-4 and TRBJ2-5, with TRBD2 identical over 11 bases. This clonotype originated in a woman between 50 and 59 years old with acute COVID-19. The sequenced sample consisted of PBMCs or T cells enriched from blood (not recorded which). CDR3 in amino acids: CASSPLAGARLYQETQYF. CDR3 sequence (DNA): TGTGCCAGCAGCCCACTAGCGGGGGCCCGCCTGTACCAAGAGACCCAGTACTTC. The variable domain in full, completed from reference TRBV5-4 and TRBJ2-5, reads ETGVTQSPTHLIKTRGQQVTLRCSSQSGHNTVSWYQQALGQGPQFIFQYYREEENGRGNFPPRFSGLQFPNYSSELNVNALELDDSALYLCASSPLAGARLYQETQYFGPGTRLLVL.